Presented here are 26 T cell receptor beta chains from one specimen sequenced in a study of shared clonotypes between healthy human individuals. Only in-frame clones appear in the TCRdb table, and some are missing; sequencing was by immunoSEQ multiplex PCR. The sample holds hundreds of thousands of clones, around three quarters seen once. The sequenced sample was PBMCs. Every receptor here comes from a woman aged 40 to 50 in good health. Some clones in this sample may be carry-over from other donors' samples.

The genes are TRBV5-8 and TRBJ1-2; D is possibly TRBD1 (6 bases). The germline CDR1 and CDR2 sequences are SGHTS and YDEGEE. The CDR3 covers 16 residues. V lost 2 bases and J 4 bases, leaving 18 bases between the germline ends. CDR3 nucleotides: TGTGCCAGCAGCTTTGTGGGGGGCGCTTTATCCTATGGCTACACCTTC. Translating it yields CASSFVGGALSYGYTF. Drawing the rest from reference TRBV5-8 and TRBJ1-2, the complete variable domain is EAGVTQSPTHLIKTRGQQATLRCSPISGHTSVYWYQQALGLGLQFLLWYDEGEERNRGNFPPRFSGRQFPNYSSELNVNALELEDSALYLCASSFVGGALSYGYTFGSGTRLTVV.

This clone was counted between two and nine times. CDR3 nucleotides: TGTGCCAGCAGTGAAAAACAGACGAACACTGAAGCTTTCTTT. Its translation: CASSEKQTNTEAFF. This chain uses TRBV2 with TRBJ1-1; D not resolved. The CDR3 extends over 14 amino acids. V was pared by 2 bases and J by 1 base, with 8 bases between. Germline V gene lookup returns CDR1 SNHLY and CDR2 FYNNEI.

This clone occurred many times. The chain has TRBV2 and TRBJ2-7; possibly TRBD1 or TRBD2 for D (5 bases each). CDR1 and CDR2 from the germline V gene are SNHLY and FYNNEI. The CDR3 is 13 amino acids. With 7 bases removed from V and 3 bases from J, the gap between germline ends came to 13 bases. CDR3 nucleotides: TGTGCCAGCACCCTGGGGACGAGCTACGAGCAGTACTTC. As protein: CASTLGTSYEQYF.

A few counts support this clone. This chain uses TRBV23-1 with TRBJ1-1; tentative D call: TRBD1 (5 bases). TRBV23-1 is designated an ORF whose function remains uncertain. Trimming took 0 bases from V and 4 from J, leaving 9 bases between them. There are 14 residues in the CDR3. CDR3 protein: CASSQSRGGTEAFF. DNA of the CDR3: TGCGCCAGCAGTCAATCGAGGGGTGGCACTGAAGCTTTCTTT.

The rearrangement links TRBV27 to TRBJ1-2; 8 bases agree with TRBD1. Per the germline V gene, CDR1 is MNHEY and CDR2 is SMNVEV (reference sequence). The ends lost 4 bases at V and 6 bases at J; junction bases unmatched: 10. This CDR3 has 15 amino acids. The CDR3 is CASSSLPVDRDGYTF. The DNA for the CDR3 is TGTGCCAGCAGTTCTCTCCCCGTGGACAGGGATGGCTACACCTTC.

This chain connects TRBV7-9 to TRBJ1-5; TRBD1 is a possible D gene (5 bases). Germline V lookup: CDR1 SEHNR, CDR2 FQNEAQ (reference sequence). The V end was cut by 4 bases, the J end by 3 bases, with 7 bases between. The CDR3 covers 13 residues. This chain's CDR3 is CASSSGFNQPQHF. Written as DNA, the CDR3 is TGTGCCAGCAGCTCAGGGTTCAATCAGCCCCAGCATTTT. Complete variable domain (other parts from reference TRBV7-9 and TRBJ1-5): DTGVSQNPRHKITKRGQNVTFRCDPISEHNRLYWYRQTLGQGPEFLTYFQNEAQLEKSRLLSDRFSAERPKGSFSTLEIQRTEQGDSAMYLCASSSGFNQPQHFGDGTRLSIL.

This clone was seen only once. The chain is built from TRBV5-6 and TRBJ1-1, with D unresolved. This CDR3 has 11 amino acids. V lost 0 bases and J lost 8, with 5 bases in between. Germline lookup yields CDR1 SGHDT and CDR2 YYEEEE. The CDR3 protein is CASSLDKEAFF. As DNA, the CDR3 is TGTGCCAGCAGCTTGGATAAAGAAGCTTTCTTT.

This sequence joins TRBV30 and TRBJ1-5, with 9 bases fitting TRBD1. This CDR3 comprises 13 residues. CDR1 is GTSNPN, CDR2 SVGIG, per germline (reference sequence). Here the CDR3 reads CRQTGGGDQPQHF. The CDR3 DNA reads TGTAGGCAGACAGGGGGAGGTGATCAGCCCCAGCATTTT.

The J gene is TRBJ2-3, the V gene TRBV10-3, with TRBD2 identical over 12 bases. The CDR3 loop spans 15 amino acids. V trimming: 2 bases; J trimming: 6 bases; junction bases outside the gene matches: 3. Germline-derived CDR1 and CDR2 are ENHRY and SYGVKD. CDR3 nucleotide sequence: TGTGCCATCAGTGAGGACCTAGCGGGAGGGGATACGCAGTATTTT. This translates into CAISEDLAGGDTQYF.

This sequence joins TRBV9 and TRBJ1-5; D is ambiguous. This CDR3 has 15 amino acids. The ends were cut back, 0 bases at V and 1 base at J, with 8 bases in the middle. Germline loops: CDR1 SGDLS, CDR2 YYNGEE. DNA for the CDR3: TGTGCCAGCAGCGTAGGTGGGCTCAGCAATCAGCCCCAGCATTTT. Its protein product is CASSVGGLSNQPQHF.

This clone was found once. The chain is built from TRBV11-2 and TRBJ2-7; the D gene could be TRBD1 or TRBD2 (5 bases each). In germline, CDR1 is SGHAT, CDR2 FQNNGV. The ends were cut back, 6 bases at V and 3 bases at J, with 18 bases in the middle. The CDR3 extends over 15 amino acids. The CDR3 nucleotides are TGTGCCAGCAGGTCCGGGGAGACAGCATTCTACGAGCAGTACTTC. It encodes CASRSGETAFYEQYF.

The V and J genes are TRBV11-2 and TRBJ2-1, with 8 bases that match TRBD2. The CDR3 is 16 residues long. V was pared by 1 base and J by 3 bases, with 5 bases of the junction left unmatched. Looked up from germline, CDR1 is SGHAT and CDR2 is FQNNGV. The CDR3 DNA is TGTGCCAGCAGCTTAGGGACGGGAGGGGTCTACAATGAGCAGTTCTTC. Its protein is CASSLGTGGVYNEQFF.

The V gene is TRBV19, the J gene TRBJ2-1; no clear D. Trimming cost V 1 base and J 2 bases, with 6 bases left between them. Germline V gene lookup returns CDR1 LNHDA and CDR2 SQIVND (reference sequence). This CDR3 region has 14 residues. CDR3 residues: CASSIGSAYNEQFF. CDR3 nucleotides: TGTGCCAGTAGTATAGGATCCGCCTACAATGAGCAGTTCTTC. The full variable domain, with the rest looked up from reference TRBV19 and TRBJ2-1, is DGGITQSPKYLFRKEGQNVTLSCEQNLNHDAMYWYRQDPGQGLRLIYYSQIVNDFQKGDIAEGYSVSREKKESFPLTVTSAQKNPTAFYLCASSIGSAYNEQFFGPGTRLTVL.

The CDR3 protein is CASSQGTGVSNEKLFF. DNA of the CDR3: TGTGCCAGCAGCCAGGGGACAGGGGTTAGTAATGAAAAACTGTTTTTT. The chain joins TRBV7-8 to TRBJ1-4; TRBD1 matches at 10 bases. Germline assignment: CDR1 SGHVS and CDR2 FQNEAQ. The V segment lost 5 bases and the J segment 4 bases; nucleotides outside the gene matches: 7. CDR3 length: 16 amino acids.

With respect to this clone: Being one base from a much bigger clone, this may be a read error. This sequence joins TRBV29-1 and TRBJ2-1, with 7 nucleotides matching TRBD2. There are 15 residues in the CDR3. Germline assignment: CDR1 SQVTM and CDR2 ANQGSEA. V was clipped by 5 bases and J by 6 bases; unmatched bases: 13. The CDR3 coding sequence is TGCAGCGTTCGTCCCGCACTGGGGGGGGGCAATGAGCAGTTCTTC. Its translation: CSVRPALGGGNEQFF.

This chain uses TRBV5-1 with TRBJ2-4, with TRBD2 as a possible D gene (6 bases). The germline V and J ends were trimmed by 5 bases and 6 bases, with 18 bases remaining between them. The germline V gene encodes CDR1 SGHRS and CDR2 YFSETQ. This CDR3 spans 15 amino acids. This CDR3 reads CASSSSTGSANIQYF. In DNA, the CDR3 is TGCGCCAGCAGTTCATCAACCGGGAGCGCAAACATTCAGTACTTC.

The rearrangement uses TRBV5-6 and TRBJ2-1; 9 bases fit TRBD2. The ends lost 2 bases at V and 8 bases at J; junction bases unmatched: 8. CDR1 and CDR2 (germline): SGHDT, YYEEEE. The CDR3 spans 15 residues. CDR3 sequence (DNA): TGTGCCAGCAGCTTCCAGGGACTAGCTTCCGATGAGCAGTTCTTC. It specifies CASSFQGLASDEQFF.

The chain has TRBV27 and TRBJ1-1; D is perhaps TRBD1 (5 bases). The CDR3 runs to 15 residues. The germline CDR1 and CDR2 sequences are MNHEY and SMNVEV (reference sequence). Between the trimmed V and J ends, which lost 6 bases and 4 bases, there was a span of 18 bases. CDR3 amino acids: CASSRIQGVSTEAFF. The CDR3 DNA reads as TGTGCCAGCAGCCGTATTCAGGGCGTAAGCACTGAAGCTTTCTTT.

The chain has TRBV4-3 and TRBJ2-7; D call uncertain. The CDR3 totals 15 residues. Germline lookup yields CDR1 LGHNA and CDR2 YSLEER. The ends were cut back, 0 bases at V and 3 bases at J, with 12 bases in the middle. Here the CDR3 reads CASSQETPSFYEQYF. CDR3 in DNA: TGCGCCAGCAGCCAAGAGACACCGAGCTTCTACGAGCAGTACTTC.

Only a few counts were recorded for this clone. The chain links TRBV2 to TRBJ1-1; 8 bases map to TRBD1. The CDR3 sequence is 14 residues long. V shed 8 bases and J 0 bases; nucleotides not matched to a gene: 5. From germline, CDR1 is SNHLY and CDR2 FYNNEI. The CDR3: CASGGQGMNTEAFF. DNA of the CDR3: TGTGCCAGCGGAGGACAGGGCATGAACACTGAAGCTTTCTTT.

About this clone: Other DNA sequences of this sample code for an identical CDR3. The chain is built from TRBV5-4 and TRBJ1-2; weak D call: TRBD1 (6 bases). The CDR3 runs to 13 residues. CDR1 is SGHNT, CDR2 YYREEE, per germline (reference sequence). V was clipped by 2 bases and J by 2 bases, with 7 bases between them. The chain's CDR3 is CASSLGQNYGYTF. Written as DNA, the CDR3 is TGTGCCAGCAGCTTAGGACAGAACTATGGCTACACCTTC.

The sample holds a few counts of this clone. J is TRBJ1-4 and V is TRBV15; TRBD1 matches 7 bases. This CDR3 region has 17 residues. Germline CDR1 and CDR2: LNHNV and YYDKDF (reference sequence). V was clipped by 2 bases and J by 4 bases; unmatched bases: 10. CDR3 sequence reads: CATSRLSSGTDNEKLFF. CDR3 nucleotides: TGTGCCACCAGCAGACTCTCCTCCGGGACAGATAATGAAAAACTGTTTTTT.

This sequence joins TRBV7-7 and TRBJ1-3; D is uncertain. Germline loops: CDR1 SSHAT, CDR2 FNYEAQ (reference sequence). V lost 1 base to trimming and J lost 9 bases, with 13 bases between them. The CDR3 runs to 14 residues. For the CDR3, the DNA is TGTGCCAGCAGCTTAGGTCCGTCTAGCGCCACCATATATTTT. Translation: CASSLGPSSATIYF.

The rearrangement joins TRBV30 to TRBJ1-1, with no clear D. V was shortened by 3 bases and J by 0 bases, with 14 bases between the two germline ends. The CDR3 runs 15 residues. The germline V gene has CDR1 GTSNPN and CDR2 SVGIG (reference sequence). The CDR3 DNA follows: TGTGCCTGGAGACTCAGAAGAGACCTGAACACTGAAGCTTTCTTT. Translating gives CAWRLRRDLNTEAFF.

The CDR3 protein is CASSQDLAIFEQYF. Written as DNA, the CDR3 is TGCGCCAGCAGCCAAGATTTGGCTATTTTCGAGCAGTACTTC. The gene calls are TRBV4-1 and TRBJ2-7; D unresolved. CDR1 MGHRA and CDR2 YSYEKL come from the germline V gene. V was trimmed by 0 bases and J by 6 bases, leaving 12 bases between them. The CDR3 has 14 residues.

This clone appeared a few times. The chain carries TRBV7-3 and TRBJ1-5, with TRBD1 as a possible D gene (5 bases). The ends were cut back, 7 bases at V and 0 bases at J, with 10 bases in the middle. Germline lookup yields CDR1 SGHTA and CDR2 FQGTGA. This CDR3 is 14 amino acids long. The CDR3 sequence: CASTYRTSNQPQHF. The CDR3 nucleotides read TGTGCCAGCACCTACAGGACTAGCAATCAGCCCCAGCATTTT.